These T cell receptor beta chains were read from a single sample in a study of EBV T-cell therapy then PD-1 blockade in nasopharyngeal carcinoma. No cognate antigen is known for these TCRs. The protocol was immunoSEQ multiplex PCR, while the TCRdb copy is restricted to in-frame clones and leaves out a portion. The repertoire holds 15,000 to 20,000 clones, approximately 80% seen once, with around 30% in the top ten. The sequences come from CD8+ T cells from blood, collected at day 0 from a patient whose treatment included autologous EBV-specific T cells and nivolumab. These receptors were taken from a man aged 40-50 years with nasopharyngeal carcinoma. The CDR3 runs from the conserved cysteine through the conserved F or W. A D gene is named only where the DNA matches it firmly. Clone size is stated in some rows and not others, as once, few, many or a class when expanded.

abundance: -; j_gene: TRBJ2-3; d_gene: -; v_gene: TRBV10-1; CDR3nt: TGCGCCAGCAGTGTGAGGGACGGAAGCACAGATACGCAGTATTTT; CDR3aa: CASSVRDGSTDTQYF
abundance: -; j_gene: TRBJ2-7; d_gene: TRBD1; v_gene: TRBV27; CDR3nt: TGTGCCAGCAGCCTACAGGGGGCCAACGGGGAGCAGTACTTC; CDR3aa: CASSLQGANGEQYF
abundance: -; j_gene: TRBJ1-1; d_gene: -; v_gene: TRBV19; CDR3nt: TGTGCCAGTACCCGACGGCTTGAAGCTTTCTTT; CDR3aa: CASTRRLEAFF
abundance: -; j_gene: TRBJ2-4; d_gene: -; v_gene: TRBV7-9; CDR3nt: TGTGCCAGCAGCCACCGCCCGGGACAAGGAGCCAAAAACATTCAGTACTTC; CDR3aa: CASSHRPGQGAKNIQYF
abundance: -; j_gene: TRBJ1-5; d_gene: TRBD1; v_gene: TRBV27; CDR3nt: TGTGCCAGCAGTCCCACAGGGGCATCGGGTCAGCCCCAGCATTTT; CDR3aa: CASSPTGASGQPQHF
abundance: -; j_gene: TRBJ2-3; d_gene: -; v_gene: TRBV6-4; CDR3nt: TGTGCCAGCGCCCCACGGGACACAGATACGCAGTATTTT; CDR3aa: CASAPRDTDTQYF
abundance: -; j_gene: TRBJ2-7; d_gene: TRBD1; v_gene: TRBV7-8; CDR3nt: TGTGCCAGCAGCTCAGGACAGGGGGAATACGAGCAGTACTTC; CDR3aa: CASSSGQGEYEQYF
abundance: once; j_gene: TRBJ2-7; d_gene: -; v_gene: TRBV6-2/TRBV6-3; CDR3nt: TGTGCCAGCAGTTACTGGGCCGGCGAGCAGTACTTC; CDR3aa: CASSYWAGEQYF
abundance: few; j_gene: TRBJ2-7; d_gene: TRBD2; v_gene: TRBV9; CDR3nt: TGTGCCAGCAGCGGACTAGCGGGGAAGCACGAGCAGTACTTC; CDR3aa: CASSGLAGKHEQYF
abundance: once; j_gene: TRBJ2-7; d_gene: -; v_gene: TRBV15; CDR3nt: TGTGCCACGGGAAGCGGCAGGGACTACGAGCAGTACTTC; CDR3aa: CATGSGRDYEQYF
abundance: -; j_gene: TRBJ2-1; d_gene: TRBD1; v_gene: TRBV6-5; CDR3nt: TGTGCCAGCAGTTACTCGTTAAGGGGGCATGAGCAGTTCTTC; CDR3aa: CASSYSLRGHEQFF
abundance: -; j_gene: TRBJ2-4; d_gene: -; v_gene: TRBV24-1; CDR3nt: TGTGCCACCAGTGGCAAGGGGCCGGCCAAAAACATTCAGTACTTC; CDR3aa: CATSGKGPAKNIQYF
abundance: -; j_gene: TRBJ2-3; d_gene: TRBD2; v_gene: TRBV6-4; CDR3nt: TGTGCCAGCAGTGACTCTCTAGCGGGATCAGATACGCAGTATTTT; CDR3aa: CASSDSLAGSDTQYF
abundance: once; j_gene: TRBJ2-5; d_gene: TRBD1; v_gene: TRBV2; CDR3nt: TGTGCCAGCAGTGAAGCCGGGACAGCTCAAGAGACCCAGTACTTC; CDR3aa: CASSEAGTAQETQYF
abundance: -; j_gene: TRBJ1-2; d_gene: -; v_gene: TRBV2; CDR3nt: TGTGCCAGCGGAAACTATGGCTACACCTTC; CDR3aa: CASGNYGYTF
abundance: medium-sized; j_gene: TRBJ1-1; d_gene: -; v_gene: TRBV9; CDR3nt: TGTGCCAGCAGTTGGGGGGAGGGCACTGAAGCTTTCTTT; CDR3aa: CASSWGEGTEAFF
abundance: -; j_gene: TRBJ2-2; d_gene: TRBD2; v_gene: TRBV7-9; CDR3nt: TGTGCCAGCAGCCCCTGGGGAGGGGAGAGCACCGGGGAGCTGTTTTTT; CDR3aa: CASSPWGGESTGELFF
abundance: -; j_gene: TRBJ2-2; d_gene: TRBD1; v_gene: TRBV9; CDR3nt: TGTGCCAGCAGCCCGACAGGGTGGACCGGGGAGCTGTTTTTT; CDR3aa: CASSPTGWTGELFF
abundance: -; j_gene: TRBJ2-2; d_gene: TRBD2; v_gene: TRBV5-1; CDR3nt: TGCGCCAGCAGCTTGTGGGTAGCGGGGGGCCGTAACACCGGGGAGCTGTTTTTT; CDR3aa: CASSLWVAGGRNTGELFF
abundance: -; j_gene: TRBJ2-1; d_gene: TRBD2; v_gene: TRBV7-4; CDR3nt: TGTGCCAGCAGCACCCGGACTAGCGGGGGCGGGGACTACAATGAGCAGTTCTTC; CDR3aa: CASSTRTSGGGDYNEQFF
abundance: -; j_gene: TRBJ1-1; d_gene: -; v_gene: TRBV7-7; CDR3nt: TGTGCCAGCAGCCGCGGTATTCAGGGGAGTAGGAGGAACACTGAAGCTTTCTTT; CDR3aa: CASSRGIQGSRRNTEAFF
abundance: -; j_gene: TRBJ2-2; d_gene: TRBD1; v_gene: TRBV7-6; CDR3nt: TGTGCCAGCAGCCCCTGGACAGGGATCACCGGGGAGCTGTTTTTT; CDR3aa: CASSPWTGITGELFF
abundance: once; j_gene: TRBJ1-1; d_gene: TRBD1; v_gene: TRBV14; CDR3nt: TGTGCCAGCAGCCCAGGACAGGGGATCCGGCGTGAAGCTTTCTTT; CDR3aa: CASSPGQGIRREAFF
abundance: once; j_gene: TRBJ2-7; d_gene: -; v_gene: TRBV19; CDR3nt: TGTGCCAGTACCTGGGGCGGTAGCGGAACCTCGGGGGAGCAGTACTTC; CDR3aa: CASTWGGSGTSGEQYF
abundance: -; j_gene: TRBJ2-1; d_gene: -; v_gene: TRBV4-1; CDR3nt: TGCGCCAGCAGCCAAGTGTGGTACACCAGCTCCTACAATGAGCAGTTCTTC; CDR3aa: CASSQVWYTSSYNEQFF
abundance: -; j_gene: TRBJ1-5; d_gene: TRBD1; v_gene: TRBV24-1; CDR3nt: TGTGCCACCGAAGACAGGGATAGCAATCAGCCCCAGCATTTT; CDR3aa: CATEDRDSNQPQHF
abundance: -; j_gene: TRBJ2-3; d_gene: -; v_gene: TRBV6-2/TRBV6-3; CDR3nt: TGTGCCAGCAGTTACCCCGAAGGGGCCCCGCCGCAGTATTTT; CDR3aa: CASSYPEGAPPQYF
abundance: -; j_gene: TRBJ2-5; d_gene: -; v_gene: TRBV7-8; CDR3nt: TGTGCCAGCAGCCCTAATAAGATTGGGGAGACCCAGTACTTC; CDR3aa: CASSPNKIGETQYF
abundance: -; j_gene: TRBJ1-2; d_gene: -; v_gene: TRBV7-9; CDR3nt: TGTGCCAGCAGCTTAGGGCGGCCCGGCTACACCTTC; CDR3aa: CASSLGRPGYTF